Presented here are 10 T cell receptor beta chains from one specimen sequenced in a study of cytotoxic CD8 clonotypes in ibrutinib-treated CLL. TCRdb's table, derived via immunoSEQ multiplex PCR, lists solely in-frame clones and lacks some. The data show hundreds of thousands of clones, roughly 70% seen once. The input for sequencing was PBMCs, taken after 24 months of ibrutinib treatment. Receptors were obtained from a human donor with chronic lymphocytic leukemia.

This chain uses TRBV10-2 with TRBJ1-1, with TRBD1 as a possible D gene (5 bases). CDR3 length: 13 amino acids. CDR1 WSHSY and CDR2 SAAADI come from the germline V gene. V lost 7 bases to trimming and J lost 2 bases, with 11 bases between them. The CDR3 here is CASKAGFNTEAFF. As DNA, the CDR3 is TGCGCCAGCAAAGCAGGGTTTAACACTGAAGCTTTCTTT.

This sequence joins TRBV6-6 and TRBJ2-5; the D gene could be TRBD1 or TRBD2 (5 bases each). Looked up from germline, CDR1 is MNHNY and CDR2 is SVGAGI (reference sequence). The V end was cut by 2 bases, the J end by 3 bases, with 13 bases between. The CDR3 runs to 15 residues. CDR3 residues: CASSYPLGVEETQYF. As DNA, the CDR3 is TGTGCCAGCAGTTACCCCCTGGGGGTAGAAGAGACCCAGTACTTC.

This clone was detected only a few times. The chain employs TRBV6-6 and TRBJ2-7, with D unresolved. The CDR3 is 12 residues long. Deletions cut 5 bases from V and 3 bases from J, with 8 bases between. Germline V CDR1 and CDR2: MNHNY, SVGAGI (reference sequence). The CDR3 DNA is TGTGCCAGCAGTGGCGAACTCTACGAGCAGTACTTC. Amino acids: CASSGELYEQYF.

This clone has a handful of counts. The DNA for the CDR3 is TGTGCCTTCGTCCGGGACAGGGGTCGGGATGAAAAACTGTTTTTT. It translates to CAFVRDRGRDEKLFF. J is TRBJ1-4 and V is TRBV30; 10 positions match TRBD1. The V gene end was trimmed by 7 bases and the J gene end by 6 bases; junction bases not matched to a gene: 11. Germline values: CDR1 GTSNPN, CDR2 SVGIG (reference sequence). The CDR3 is 15 amino acids.

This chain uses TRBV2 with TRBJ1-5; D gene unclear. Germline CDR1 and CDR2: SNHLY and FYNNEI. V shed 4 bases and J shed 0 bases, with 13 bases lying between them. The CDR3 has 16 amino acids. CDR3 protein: CASSVQSLNSNQPQHF. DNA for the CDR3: TGTGCCAGCAGTGTCCAATCGCTGAATAGCAATCAGCCCCAGCATTTT.

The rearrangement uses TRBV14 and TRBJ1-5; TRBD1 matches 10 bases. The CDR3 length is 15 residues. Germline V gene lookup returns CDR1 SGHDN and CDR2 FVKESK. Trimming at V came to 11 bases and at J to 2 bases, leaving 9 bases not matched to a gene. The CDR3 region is CADRGPRGGNQPQHF. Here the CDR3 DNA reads TGTGCCGACAGGGGGCCCCGAGGTGGCAATCAGCCCCAGCATTTT.

In DNA form, the CDR3 reads TGTGCCAGCAGCTTACAAGCGGGAGGAGGGATTGAGCAGTTCTTC. It translates to CASSLQAGGGIEQFF. The V and J genes are TRBV7-2 and TRBJ2-1, with TRBD2 identical over 9 bases. The CDR3 totals 15 residues. Germline trimming cut 2 bases from V and 9 bases from J; bases unmatched to any gene: 8. CDR1 is SGHTA and CDR2 is FQGNSA in the germline V gene. The full variable domain, its missing parts supplied by reference TRBV7-2 and TRBJ2-1, is GAGVSQSPSNKVTEKGKDVELRCDPISGHTALYWYRQSLGQGLEFLIYFQGNSAPDKSGLPSDRFSAERTGGSVSTLTIQRTQQEDSAVYLCASSLQAGGGIEQFFGPGTRLTVL.

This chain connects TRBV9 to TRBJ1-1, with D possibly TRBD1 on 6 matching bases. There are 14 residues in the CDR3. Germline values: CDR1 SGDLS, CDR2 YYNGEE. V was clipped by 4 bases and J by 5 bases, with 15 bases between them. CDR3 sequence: CASSLDGQRTEAFF. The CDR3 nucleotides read TGTGCCAGCAGCTTGGATGGACAGCGGACTGAAGCTTTCTTT.

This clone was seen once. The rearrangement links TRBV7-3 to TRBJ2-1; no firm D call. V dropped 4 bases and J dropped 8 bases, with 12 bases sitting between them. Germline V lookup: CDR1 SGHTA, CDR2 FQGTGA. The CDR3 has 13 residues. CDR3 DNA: TGTGCCAGCAGCTCGGATGTAAGGGATGAGCAGTTCTTC. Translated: CASSSDVRDEQFF.

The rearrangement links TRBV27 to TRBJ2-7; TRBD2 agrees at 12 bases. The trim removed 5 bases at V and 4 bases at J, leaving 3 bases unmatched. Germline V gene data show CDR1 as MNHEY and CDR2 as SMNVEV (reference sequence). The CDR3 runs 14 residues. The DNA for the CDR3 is TGTGCCAGCAGTGAGACTAGCGGGAGATACGAGCAGTACTTC. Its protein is CASSETSGRYEQYF.